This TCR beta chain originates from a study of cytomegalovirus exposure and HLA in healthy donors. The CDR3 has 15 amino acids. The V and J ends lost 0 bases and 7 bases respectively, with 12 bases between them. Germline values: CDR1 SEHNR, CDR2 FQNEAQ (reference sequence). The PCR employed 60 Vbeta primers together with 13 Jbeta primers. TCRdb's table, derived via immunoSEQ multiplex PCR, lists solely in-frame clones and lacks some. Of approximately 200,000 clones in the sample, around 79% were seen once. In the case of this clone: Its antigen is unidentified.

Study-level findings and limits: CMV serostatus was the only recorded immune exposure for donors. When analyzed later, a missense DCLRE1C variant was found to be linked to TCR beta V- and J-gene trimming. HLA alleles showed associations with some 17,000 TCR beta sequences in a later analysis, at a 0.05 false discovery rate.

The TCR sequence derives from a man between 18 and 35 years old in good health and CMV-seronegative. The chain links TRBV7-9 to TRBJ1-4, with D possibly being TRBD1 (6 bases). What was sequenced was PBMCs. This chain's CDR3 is CASSLAGQGSEKLFF. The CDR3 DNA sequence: TGTGCCAGCAGCTTAGCGGGCCAGGGGAGTGAAAAACTGTTTTTT. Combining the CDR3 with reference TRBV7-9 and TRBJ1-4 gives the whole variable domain DTGVSQNPRHKITKRGQNVTFRCDPISEHNRLYWYRQTLGQGPEFLTYFQNEAQLEKSRLLSDRFSAERPKGSFSTLEIQRTEQGDSAMYLCASSLAGQGSEKLFFGSGTQLSVL.